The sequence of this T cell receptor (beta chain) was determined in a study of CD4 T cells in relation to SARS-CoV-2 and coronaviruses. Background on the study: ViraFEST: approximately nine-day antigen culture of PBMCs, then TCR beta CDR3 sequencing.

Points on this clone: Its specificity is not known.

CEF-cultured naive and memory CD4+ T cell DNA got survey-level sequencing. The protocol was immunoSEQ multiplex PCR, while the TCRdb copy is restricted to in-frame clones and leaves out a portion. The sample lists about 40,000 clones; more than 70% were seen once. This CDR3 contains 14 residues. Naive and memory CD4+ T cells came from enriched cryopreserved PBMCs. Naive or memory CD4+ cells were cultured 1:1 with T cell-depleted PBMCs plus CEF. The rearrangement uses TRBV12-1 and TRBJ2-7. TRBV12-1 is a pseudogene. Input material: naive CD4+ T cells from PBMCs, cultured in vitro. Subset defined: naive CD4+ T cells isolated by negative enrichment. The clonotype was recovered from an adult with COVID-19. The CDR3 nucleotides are TGTGCCAGCAGCCCCCGCCCGCTGGTCTACGAGCAGTACTTC. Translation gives CASSPRPLVYEQYF.